This TCR beta chain was found in a study of OX40 agonist ivuxolimab in advanced cancers. Background for the entire study: Ivuxolimab was an agonistic, fully human IgG2 monoclonal antibody directed against OX40 (CD134), a costimulatory receptor. Intravenous ivuxolimab was administered to patients every 2 weeks at six dose levels: 0.01, 0.1, 0.3, 1.5, 3 and 10 mg/kg. The paper describes the monotherapy dose-escalation part (N ≈ 50 patients) of the phase I trial of ivuxolimab. Prior anti-PD-1, anti-PD-L1 or anti-CTLA-4 therapy was permitted, and checkpoint inhibitors had been received by about two fifths of dose-escalation patients. Peripheral TCRbeta sequencing aimed to test whether ivuxolimab altered TCR sequence diversity and caused clonal T-cell expansion. Among the 50 to 55 dose-escalation patients, 19 had hepatocellular carcinoma, roughly 15 melanoma, 9 renal cell carcinoma and 9 head and neck cancer. In the dose-escalation cohort, more than 75% of patients were male, and the mean age was approximately 60 years, with a range of about 20 to 90. Three dose-escalation patients achieved partial responses, one with hepatocellular carcinoma and two with cutaneous melanoma.

Regarding this clone: Its binding antigen is unknown. No quality values exist for individual bases; no much larger clone is one base distant.

The cysteine opens and the phenylalanine closes a CDR3 of 14 amino acids. Only the CDR3 portion is preserved as DNA: 42 bases, with reading frame beginning at the first base. CDR1 and CDR2 are drawn from the germline V gene (reference sequence): MNHNY, SVGAGI. V is cut back by 5 bases and J by 3 bases, with 4 bases in the junction unmatched. The trial excluded patients who had a history of autoimmune disease or were on systemic immunosuppression. In every dose cohort, peripheral blood was drawn for TCR sequencing at baseline, cycle 4 day 1, and cycle 7 day 1. The samples were taken from a phase I, first-in-human, multicenter, open-label dose-escalation trial of ivuxolimab. The trial enrolled adults with locally advanced or metastatic head and neck squamous cell, hepatocellular, melanoma or renal cell carcinoma. Before TCR sequencing, CD4+ T cells and CD8+ T cells were sorted from peripheral blood as separate populations.

Paper-wide results and their limitations: After ivuxolimab, CD8+ T cells had more expanded clones than CD4+ T cells on average. The antigen specificity of the clonally expanded peripheral T cells was not determined. Low levels of normalized T-cell clonal expansion were also seen in some patients who did not respond. Clonal expansion of both CD4+ and CD8+ blood T cells was observed from baseline to week 6 at doses 0.1 to 3.0 mg/kg. In the 0.1-3.0 mg/kg groups, partial responders had among the lowest normalized peripheral clonal expansion, particularly in CD8+ T cells.

For sequencing of the TCRbeta CDR3 region, genomic DNA was extracted from the sorted cells. The immunoSEQ Assay was used for sequencing of TCRbeta CDR3 regions. The source is immuneACCESS, and TCRdb retained only in-frame sequences with V and J called. Part of the clones is not carried over; for the studies checked, unresolved V genes explain less than half of this, and the remainder is unexplained. The sample yields about 98,000 clones; approximately 93% were counted once. The top ten hold around 0.25% of the sample. This TCR came from an adult with an advanced solid tumor such as melanoma, head and neck, liver or kidney cancer. The sequencing used CD4+ or CD8+ T cells sorted from blood, collected in a trial of the OX40 agonist ivuxolimab. The chain was built from TRBV6-6 and TRBJ1-2; TRBD1 aligns with 9 central bases. DNA sequence: TGTGCCAGCAGTGGGACAGGGTGGGACTATGGCTACACCTTC. This is translated as CASSGTGWDYGYTF.